One sample yielded the 14 T cell receptor beta chains listed below, sequenced in a study of cytomegalovirus exposure and HLA in healthy donors. The primer mix had 60 Vbeta and 13 Jbeta primers. Profiling relied on immunoSEQ multiplex PCR, and the TCRdb table lists in-frame clones only, not all of them. The sample lists some 120,000 clones; 70% to 80% were seen once. Source material: PBMCs. These receptors all come from a woman younger than 30 in good health and CMV-seropositive.

This chain joins TRBV16 and TRBJ2-1, with 8 bases identical to TRBD2. CDR3 length: 16 amino acids. Looked up from germline, CDR1 is KGHSY and CDR2 is FQNENV. J lost 3 bases, V lost 3 bases, and 7 bases had no gene match. Here the CDR3 reads CASSQNLAGVYNEQFF. DNA for the CDR3: TGTGCCAGCAGCCAGAATCTAGCGGGTGTCTACAATGAGCAGTTCTTC.

Details on this clone: One end of the junction varies from germline; a read error may be responsible. The chain combines TRBV7-7 with TRBJ2-7, with 10 positions matching TRBD1. CDR3 size: 13 residues. CDR1 and CDR2 from the germline V gene are SSHAT and FNYEAQ (reference sequence). The CDR3 DNA is TGTGCTAGCAGTTTGGACAGGGGGAATGAGCAGTACTTC. Residues: CASSLDRGNEQYF.

The DNA for the CDR3 is TGTGCCAGTACACAGGGTAAAGGAGAGACCCAGTACTTC. Translating gives CASTQGKGETQYF. This chain links TRBV19 with TRBJ2-5, with D possibly being TRBD1 (6 bases). V lost 7 bases to trimming and J lost 4 bases, with 13 bases between them. The CDR3 totals 13 residues. Germline CDR1 is LNHDA and CDR2 is SQIVND (reference sequence).

This clone was observed a handful of times. The rearrangement links TRBV10-3 to TRBJ1-1; D is unclear. The V and J ends lost 0 bases and 2 bases respectively, with 10 bases between them. The CDR3 has 15 residues. Germline CDR1 reads ENHRY; CDR2 reads SYGVKD. The CDR3 here is CAISESSGLNTEAFF. CDR3 nucleotides: TGTGCCATCAGTGAGTCCAGTGGACTCAACACTGAAGCTTTCTTT.

The chain has TRBV2 and TRBJ2-7, with 9 bases aligning to TRBD2. The CDR3 contains 14 residues. V lost 7 bases and J lost 2; bases outside the gene matches: 6. Per germline, CDR1 SNHLY and CDR2 FYNNEI. CDR3 sequence reads: CASKRTSATYEQYF. The CDR3 DNA sequence: TGTGCCAGCAAGAGGACTAGCGCTACCTACGAGCAGTACTTC. Looking up the rest from reference TRBV2 and TRBJ2-7 gives the full variable domain: EPEVTQTPSHQVTQMGQEVILRCVPISNHLYFYWYRQILGQKVEFLVSFYNNEISEKSEIFDDQFSVERPDGSNFTLKIRSTKLEDSAMYFCASKRTSATYEQYFGPGTRLTVT.

The chain is built from TRBV5-1 and TRBJ1-3; D is ambiguous. Trimming took 2 bases from V and 0 from J, leaving 9 bases between them. There are 15 residues in the CDR3. Germline V gives CDR1 SGHRS, CDR2 YFSETQ. The CDR3 spells CASSFFPSSGNTIYF. CDR3 nucleotides: TGCGCCAGCAGCTTCTTCCCGAGCTCTGGAAACACCATATATTTT.

This rearrangement joins TRBV30 to TRBJ2-2; TRBD2 agrees at 12 bases. CDR1 is GTSNPN, CDR2 SVGIG, per germline (reference sequence). Trimming took 8 bases from V and 2 from J; bases not matched to a gene: 3. This CDR3 spans 14 amino acids. The CDR3 is CARTSGVNTGELFF. Written as DNA, the CDR3 is TGTGCCCGGACTAGCGGGGTTAACACCGGGGAGCTGTTTTTT.

The chain is built from TRBV30 and TRBJ2-2; 10 bases align to TRBD2. This CDR3 contains 20 residues. Trimming took 5 bases from V and 3 from J; bases not matched to a gene: 21. CDR1 is GTSNPN, CDR2 SVGIG, per germline (reference sequence). The CDR3 spells CAWAYLAGDARVWYTGELFF. The CDR3 nucleotides are TGTGCCTGGGCATATCTAGCGGGAGACGCGAGGGTATGGTACACCGGGGAGCTGTTTTTT.

The CDR3 region has the DNA TGTGCCAGCAGTTACTGGGGGGGCAGCTCCTACGAGCAGTACTTC. Translated: CASSYWGGSSYEQYF. V gene TRBV6-5 combines with J gene TRBJ2-7; a weak D match, TRBD2 (7 bases). The V and J ends lost 1 base and 0 bases respectively, with 10 bases between them. This CDR3 comprises 15 residues. Germline lookup yields CDR1 MNHEY and CDR2 SVGAGI.

The V call is TRBV11-2, the J call TRBJ2-1; D gene unclear. V lost 3 bases and J lost 0, with 3 bases in between. Germline V CDR1 and CDR2: SGHAT, FQNNGV. The CDR3 totals 13 residues. This chain's CDR3 is CASSFYSYNEQFF. DNA of the CDR3: TGTGCCAGCAGCTTTTACTCCTACAATGAGCAGTTCTTC.

V is TRBV10-2 and J is TRBJ2-7; D is undetermined. From germline, CDR1 is WSHSY and CDR2 SAAADI. V lost 1 base to trimming and J lost 3 bases, with 13 bases between them. The CDR3 extends over 15 amino acids. CDR3 DNA sequence: TGCGCCAGCAGTGAGTTTATCGATCTAAGCTACGAGCAGTACTTC. Its protein is CASSEFIDLSYEQYF.

The chain links TRBV18 to TRBJ2-7, with a weak D call TRBD1 (5 bases). The V end was cut by 2 bases, the J end by 1 base, with 12 bases between. CDR1 and CDR2 from the germline V gene are KGHSH and LQKENI. The CDR3 is 15 amino acids. The CDR3 nucleotides read TGTGCCAGCTCACCAGGCAGGGCTGAATCCTACGAGCAGTACTTC. As protein: CASSPGRAESYEQYF.

This rearrangement joins TRBV6-5 to TRBJ2-3; 10 bases line up with TRBD2. Germline CDR1 MNHEY, CDR2 SVGAGI. The ends lost 5 bases at V and 4 bases at J; junction bases unmatched: 6. This CDR3 contains 15 residues. This chain's CDR3 is CASSAWTSGSDTQYF. The CDR3 DNA reads as TGTGCCAGCAGTGCATGGACTAGCGGTTCAGATACGCAGTATTTT.

The V gene is TRBV10-1, the J gene TRBJ1-1; possibly TRBD1 for D (5 bases). This CDR3 comprises 13 residues. V was clipped by 8 bases and J by 4 bases, with 14 bases between them. Germline V gives CDR1 WNHNN, CDR2 SYGVQD (reference sequence). CDR3 DNA sequence: TGCGCCAGCTCGTCCGGGGGAGGCACTGAAGCTTTCTTT. Protein: CASSSGGGTEAFF.